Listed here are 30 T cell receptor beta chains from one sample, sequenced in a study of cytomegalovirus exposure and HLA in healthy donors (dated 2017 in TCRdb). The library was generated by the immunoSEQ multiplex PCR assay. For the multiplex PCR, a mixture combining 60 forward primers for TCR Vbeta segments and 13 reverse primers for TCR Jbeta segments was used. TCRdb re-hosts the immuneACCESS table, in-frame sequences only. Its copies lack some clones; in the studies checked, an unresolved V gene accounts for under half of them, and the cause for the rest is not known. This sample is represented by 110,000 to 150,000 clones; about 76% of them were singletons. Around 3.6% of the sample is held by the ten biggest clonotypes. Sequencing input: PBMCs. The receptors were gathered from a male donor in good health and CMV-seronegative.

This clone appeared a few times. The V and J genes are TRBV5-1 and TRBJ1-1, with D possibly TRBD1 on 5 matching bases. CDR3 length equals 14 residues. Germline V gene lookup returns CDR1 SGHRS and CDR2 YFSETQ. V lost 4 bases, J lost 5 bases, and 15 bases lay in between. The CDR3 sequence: CASSTGRWATEAFF. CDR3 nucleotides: TGCGCCAGCAGCACAGGACGGTGGGCAACTGAAGCTTTCTTT.

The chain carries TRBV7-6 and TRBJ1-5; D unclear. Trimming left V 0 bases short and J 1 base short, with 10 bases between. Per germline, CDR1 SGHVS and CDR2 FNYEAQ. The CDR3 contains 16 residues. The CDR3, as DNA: TGTGCCAGCAGCTTAGCGCAAGGAGGGAGCAATCAGCCCCAGCATTTT. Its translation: CASSLAQGGSNQPQHF.

The CDR3 DNA is TGCAGCGTTGGGAGCCGGGACGAGCAGTACTTC. It encodes CSVGSRDEQYF. This chain uses TRBV29-1 with TRBJ2-7; no clear D gene. Trimming left V 4 bases short and J 5 bases short, with 9 bases between. This CDR3 is 11 amino acids long. Germline V gene data show CDR1 as SQVTM and CDR2 as ANQGSEA.

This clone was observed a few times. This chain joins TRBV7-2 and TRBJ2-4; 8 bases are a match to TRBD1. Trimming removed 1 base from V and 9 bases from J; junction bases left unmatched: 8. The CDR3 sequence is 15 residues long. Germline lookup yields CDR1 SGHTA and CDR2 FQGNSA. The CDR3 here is CASSLGQGSAGIQYF. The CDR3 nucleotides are TGTGCCAGCAGCTTAGGACAGGGGTCTGCAGGCATTCAGTACTTC. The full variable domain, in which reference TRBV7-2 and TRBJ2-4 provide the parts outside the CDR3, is GAGVSQSPSNKVTEKGKDVELRCDPISGHTALYWYRQSLGQGLEFLIYFQGNSAPDKSGLPSDRFSAERTGGSVSTLTIQRTQQEDSAVYLCASSLGQGSAGIQYFGAGTRLSVL.

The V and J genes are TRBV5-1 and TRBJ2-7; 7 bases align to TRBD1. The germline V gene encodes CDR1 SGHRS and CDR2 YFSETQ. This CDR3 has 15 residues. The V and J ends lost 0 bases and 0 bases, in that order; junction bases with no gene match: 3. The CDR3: CASSLGGQISYEQYF. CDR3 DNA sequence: TGCGCCAGCAGCTTGGGGGGACAGATCTCCTACGAGCAGTACTTC.

The DNA of the CDR3 is TGTGCCAGCAGCTTGGTGGGACAGGGGATGAATGAGCAGTTCTTC. Encoded protein: CASSLVGQGMNEQFF. The V and J genes are TRBV5-6 and TRBJ2-1; TRBD1 aligns across 10 bases. Germline CDR1 is SGHDT and CDR2 is YYEEEE. The V gene end was trimmed by 0 bases and the J gene end by 7 bases; junction bases not matched to a gene: 4. This CDR3 region has 15 residues.

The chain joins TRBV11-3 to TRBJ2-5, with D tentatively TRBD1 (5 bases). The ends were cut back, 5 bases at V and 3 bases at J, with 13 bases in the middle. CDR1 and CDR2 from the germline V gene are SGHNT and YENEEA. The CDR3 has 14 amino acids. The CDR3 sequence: CASSLQGREETQYF. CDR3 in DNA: TGTGCCAGCAGCCTCCAGGGCAGGGAAGAGACCCAGTACTTC.

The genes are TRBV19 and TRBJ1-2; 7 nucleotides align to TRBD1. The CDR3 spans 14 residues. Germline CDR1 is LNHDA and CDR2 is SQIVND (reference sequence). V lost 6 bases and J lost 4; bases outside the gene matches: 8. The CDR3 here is CASRTPGQPYGYTF. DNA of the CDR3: TGTGCCAGTAGGACACCGGGACAGCCCTATGGCTACACCTTC.

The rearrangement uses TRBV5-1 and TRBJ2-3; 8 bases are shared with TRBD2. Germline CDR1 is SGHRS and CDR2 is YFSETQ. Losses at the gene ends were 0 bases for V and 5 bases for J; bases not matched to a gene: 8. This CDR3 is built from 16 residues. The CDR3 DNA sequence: TGCGCCAGCAGCTTGGGAAGCGGGGGATCGAAAGATACGCAGTATTTT. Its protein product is CASSLGSGGSKDTQYF.

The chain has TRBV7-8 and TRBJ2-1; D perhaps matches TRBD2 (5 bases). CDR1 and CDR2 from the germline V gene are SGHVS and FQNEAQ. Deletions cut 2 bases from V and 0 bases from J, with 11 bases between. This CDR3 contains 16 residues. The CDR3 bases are TGTGCCAGCAGCTTATATGGTGGGAGCTCCTACAATGAGCAGTTCTTC. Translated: CASSLYGGSSYNEQFF.

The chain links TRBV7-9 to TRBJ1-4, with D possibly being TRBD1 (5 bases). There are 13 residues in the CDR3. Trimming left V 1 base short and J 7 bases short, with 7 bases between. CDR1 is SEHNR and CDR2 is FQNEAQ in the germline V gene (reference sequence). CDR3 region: CASSLVGVEKLFF. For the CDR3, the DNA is TGTGCCAGCAGCTTAGTAGGGGTTGAAAAACTGTTTTTT.

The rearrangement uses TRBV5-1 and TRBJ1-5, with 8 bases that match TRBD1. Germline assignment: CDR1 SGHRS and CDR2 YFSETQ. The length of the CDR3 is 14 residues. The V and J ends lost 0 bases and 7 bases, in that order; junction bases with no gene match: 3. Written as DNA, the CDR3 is TGCGCCAGCAGCTTGGACAGGGGGTCGCAGCCCCAGCATTTT. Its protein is CASSLDRGSQPQHF. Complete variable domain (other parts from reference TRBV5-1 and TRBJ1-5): KAGVTQTPRYLIKTRGQQVTLSCSPISGHRSVSWYQQTPGQGLQFLFEYFSETQRNKGNFPGRFSGRQFSNSRSEMNVSTLELGDSALYLCASSLDRGSQPQHFGDGTRLSIL.

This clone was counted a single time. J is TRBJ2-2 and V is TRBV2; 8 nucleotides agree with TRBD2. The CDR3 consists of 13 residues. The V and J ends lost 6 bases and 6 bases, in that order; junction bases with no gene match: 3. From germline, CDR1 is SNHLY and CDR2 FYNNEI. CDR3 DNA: TGTGCCAGCAGGGAACTAGCGGCCGGGGAGCTGTTTTTT. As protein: CASRELAAGELFF.

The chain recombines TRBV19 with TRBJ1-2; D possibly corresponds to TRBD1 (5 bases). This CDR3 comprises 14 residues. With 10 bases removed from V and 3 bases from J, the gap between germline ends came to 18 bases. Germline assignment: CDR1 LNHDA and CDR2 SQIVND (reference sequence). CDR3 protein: CATGTPGGDYGYTF. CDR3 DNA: TGTGCCACCGGGACGCCAGGAGGGGACTATGGCTACACCTTC.

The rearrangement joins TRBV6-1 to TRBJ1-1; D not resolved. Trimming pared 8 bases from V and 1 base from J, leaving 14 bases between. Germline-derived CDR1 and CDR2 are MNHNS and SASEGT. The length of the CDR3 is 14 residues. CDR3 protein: CASLGRETNTEAFF. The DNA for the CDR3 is TGTGCCAGCTTGGGTCGGGAGACGAACACTGAAGCTTTCTTT.

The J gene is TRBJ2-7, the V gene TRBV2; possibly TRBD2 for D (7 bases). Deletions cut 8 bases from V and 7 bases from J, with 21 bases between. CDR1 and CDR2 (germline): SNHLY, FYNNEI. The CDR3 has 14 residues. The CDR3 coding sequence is TGTGCCAGCCGTCAGGGGAGGGATTCGGGAGAGCAGTACTTC. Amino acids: CASRQGRDSGEQYF.

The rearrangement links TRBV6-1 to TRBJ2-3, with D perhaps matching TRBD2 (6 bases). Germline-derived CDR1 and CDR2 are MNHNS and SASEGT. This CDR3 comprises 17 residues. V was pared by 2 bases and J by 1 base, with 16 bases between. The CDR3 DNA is TGTGCCAGCAGTGAATATCCGGGCGGGATTGGCACAGATACGCAGTATTTT. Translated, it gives CASSEYPGGIGTDTQYF.

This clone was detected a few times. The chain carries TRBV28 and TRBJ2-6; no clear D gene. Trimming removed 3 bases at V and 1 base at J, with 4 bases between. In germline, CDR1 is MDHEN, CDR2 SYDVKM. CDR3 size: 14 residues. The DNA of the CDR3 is TGTGCCAGCAGTTTCACTTCTGGGGCCAACGTCCTGACTTTC. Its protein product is CASSFTSGANVLTF. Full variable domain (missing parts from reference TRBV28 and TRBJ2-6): DVKVTQSSRYLVKRTGEKVFLECVQDMDHENMFWYRQDPGLGLRLIYFSYDVKMKEKGDIPEGYSVSREKKERFSLILESASTNQTSMYLCASSFTSGANVLTFGAGSRLTVL.

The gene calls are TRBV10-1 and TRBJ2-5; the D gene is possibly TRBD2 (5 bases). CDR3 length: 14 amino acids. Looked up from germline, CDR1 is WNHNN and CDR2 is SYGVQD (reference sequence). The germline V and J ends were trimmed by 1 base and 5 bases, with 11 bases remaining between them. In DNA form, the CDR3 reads TGCGCCAGCAGTGAGTACGGGGTGAAGGAGACCCAGTACTTC. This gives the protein CASSEYGVKETQYF.

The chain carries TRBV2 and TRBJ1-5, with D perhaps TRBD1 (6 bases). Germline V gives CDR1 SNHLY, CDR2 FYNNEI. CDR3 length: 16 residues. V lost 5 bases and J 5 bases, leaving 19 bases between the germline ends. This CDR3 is CASSPSVTGIHQPQHF. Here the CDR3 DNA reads TGTGCCAGCAGTCCATCCGTAACAGGGATCCATCAGCCCCAGCATTTT.

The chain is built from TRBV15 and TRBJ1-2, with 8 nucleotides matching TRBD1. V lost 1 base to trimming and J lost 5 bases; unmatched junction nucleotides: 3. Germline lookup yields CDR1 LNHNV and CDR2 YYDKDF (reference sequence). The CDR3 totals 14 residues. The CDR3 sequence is CATSRVQGAYGYTF. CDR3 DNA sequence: TGTGCCACCAGCAGAGTTCAGGGGGCATATGGCTACACCTTC.

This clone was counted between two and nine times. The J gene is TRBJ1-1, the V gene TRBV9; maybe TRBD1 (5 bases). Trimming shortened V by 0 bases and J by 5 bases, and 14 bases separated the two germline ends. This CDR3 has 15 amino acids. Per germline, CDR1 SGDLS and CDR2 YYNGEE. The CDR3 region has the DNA TGTGCCAGCAGCGTAGGTGGCAGGCGGGGGACTGAAGCTTTCTTT. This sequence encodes CASSVGGRRGTEAFF.

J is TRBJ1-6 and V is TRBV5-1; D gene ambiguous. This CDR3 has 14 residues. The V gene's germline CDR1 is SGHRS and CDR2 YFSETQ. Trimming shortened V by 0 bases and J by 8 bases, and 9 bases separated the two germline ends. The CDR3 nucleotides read TGCGCCAGCAGCTTGGTTGGCAGGTATTCACCCCTCCACTTT. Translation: CASSLVGRYSPLHF. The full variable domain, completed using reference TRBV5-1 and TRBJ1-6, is KAGVTQTPRYLIKTRGQQVTLSCSPISGHRSVSWYQQTPGQGLQFLFEYFSETQRNKGNFPGRFSGRQFSNSRSEMNVSTLELGDSALYLCASSLVGRYSPLHFGNGTRLTVT.

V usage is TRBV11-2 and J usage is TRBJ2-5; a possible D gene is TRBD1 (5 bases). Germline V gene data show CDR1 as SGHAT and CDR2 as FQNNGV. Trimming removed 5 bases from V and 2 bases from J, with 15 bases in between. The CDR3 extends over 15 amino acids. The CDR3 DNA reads TGTGCCAGCAGCCCCACAGGAGTTGGGCAAGAGACCCAGTACTTC. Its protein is CASSPTGVGQETQYF.

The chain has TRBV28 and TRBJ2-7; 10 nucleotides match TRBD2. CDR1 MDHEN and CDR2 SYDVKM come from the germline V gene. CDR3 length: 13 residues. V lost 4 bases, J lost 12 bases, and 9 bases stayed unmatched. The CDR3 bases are TGTGCCAGCAGTTCTCTAGCGGGAGTGGGGCGGTACTTC. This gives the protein CASSSLAGVGRYF. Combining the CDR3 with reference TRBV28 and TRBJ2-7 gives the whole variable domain DVKVTQSSRYLVKRTGEKVFLECVQDMDHENMFWYRQDPGLGLRLIYFSYDVKMKEKGDIPEGYSVSREKKERFSLILESASTNQTSMYLCASSSLAGVGRYFGPGTRLTVT.

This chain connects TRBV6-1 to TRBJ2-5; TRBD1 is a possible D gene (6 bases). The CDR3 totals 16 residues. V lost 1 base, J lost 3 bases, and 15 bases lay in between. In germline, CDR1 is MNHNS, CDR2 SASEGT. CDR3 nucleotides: TGTGCCAGCAGTGAAGGGATACAGGGTGCCAAAGAGACCCAGTACTTC. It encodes CASSEGIQGAKETQYF.

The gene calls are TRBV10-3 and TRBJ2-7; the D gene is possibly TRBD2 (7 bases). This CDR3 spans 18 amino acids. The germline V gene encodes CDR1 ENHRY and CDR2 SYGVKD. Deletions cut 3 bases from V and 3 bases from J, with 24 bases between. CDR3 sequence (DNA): TGTGCCATCAGTGATGCTCATCGAGGGGGGGAGAAACACTACGAGCAGTACTTC. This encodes CAISDAHRGGEKHYEQYF.

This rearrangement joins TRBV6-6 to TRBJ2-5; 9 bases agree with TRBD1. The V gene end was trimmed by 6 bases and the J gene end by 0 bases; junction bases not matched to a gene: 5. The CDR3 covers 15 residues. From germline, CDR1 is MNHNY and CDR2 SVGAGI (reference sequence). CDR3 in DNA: TGTGCCAGCAGACCCGGGACAGGGTACCAAGAGACCCAGTACTTC. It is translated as CASRPGTGYQETQYF.

CDR3 nucleotide sequence: TGTGCCAGCAGCTGGGACAGCCTCTATGGCTACACCTTC. This encodes CASSWDSLYGYTF. The chain recombines TRBV5-4 with TRBJ1-2; 7 nucleotides align to TRBD1. CDR3 size: 13 residues. V trimming: 3 bases; J trimming: 4 bases; junction bases outside the gene matches: 3. CDR1 is SGHNT and CDR2 is YYREEE in the germline V gene (reference sequence).

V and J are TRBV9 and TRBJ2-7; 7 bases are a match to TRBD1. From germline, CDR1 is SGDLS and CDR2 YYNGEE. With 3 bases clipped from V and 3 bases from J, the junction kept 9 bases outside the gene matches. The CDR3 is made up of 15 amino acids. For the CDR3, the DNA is TGTGCCAGCAGCGCCCAGGGGGACCCATTCTACGAGCAGTACTTC. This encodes CASSAQGDPFYEQYF.